What follows are 16 T cell receptor beta chains derived from one specimen sequenced in a study of blood T cell repertoires in COVID-19. Libraries were prepared by immunoSEQ multiplex PCR; TCRdb keeps only in-frame clonotypes and omits some of them. The table has about 120,000 clones, about four fifths seen once. The sequencing input was peripheral blood. All receptors come from a man aged 25 to 45 with COVID-19, enrolled during active disease.

The gene calls are TRBV7-9 and TRBJ1-1; possible D gene TRBD1, 6 bases. The V and J ends lost 3 bases and 5 bases respectively, with 13 bases between them. Germline CDR1 SEHNR, CDR2 FQNEAQ (reference sequence). The CDR3 length is 14 residues. CDR3 bases: TGTGCCAGCAGCTTGGGGGCGGTAGGTACTGAAGCTTTCTTT. It translates to CASSLGAVGTEAFF. The full variable domain, with the rest looked up from reference TRBV7-9 and TRBJ1-1, is DTGVSQNPRHKITKRGQNVTFRCDPISEHNRLYWYRQTLGQGPEFLTYFQNEAQLEKSRLLSDRFSAERPKGSFSTLEIQRTEQGDSAMYLCASSLGAVGTEAFFGQGTRLTVV.

The chain employs TRBV6-5 and TRBJ2-1; tentative D call: TRBD2 (6 bases). This CDR3 has 16 amino acids. V lost 1 base to trimming and J lost 8 bases, with 18 bases between them. CDR1 is MNHEY, CDR2 SVGAGI, per germline. CDR3 in DNA: TGTGCCAGCAGTTACTTTCCCGGTGCTAGCGTCCATGAGCAGTTCTTC. Amino acids: CASSYFPGASVHEQFF.

This chain joins TRBV5-6 and TRBJ1-5; no firm D call. The CDR3 covers 13 residues. Trimming left V 0 bases short and J 6 bases short, with 7 bases between. Germline V gives CDR1 SGHDT, CDR2 YYEEEE. The CDR3: CASSLGRSQPQHF. The CDR3 DNA reads TGTGCCAGCAGCTTGGGTCGGAGTCAGCCCCAGCATTTT.

The rearrangement uses TRBV7-9 and TRBJ2-4; maybe TRBD1 (5 bases). CDR1 and CDR2 from the germline V gene are SEHNR and FQNEAQ (reference sequence). Trimming removed 1 base at V and 2 bases at J, with 12 bases between. This CDR3 contains 16 residues. The CDR3 DNA sequence: TGTGCCAGCAGCTTAGGGGCAGGGATAACCAAAAACATTCAGTACTTC. This translates into CASSLGAGITKNIQYF.

This clone was counted between two and nine times. CDR3 residues: CAWSPSTDSSYEQYF. The CDR3 DNA follows: TGTGCCTGGAGCCCCAGTACAGATAGCTCCTACGAGCAGTACTTC. This chain links TRBV30 with TRBJ2-7; D not certain. Germline V lookup: CDR1 GTSNPN, CDR2 SVGIG (reference sequence). V lost 3 bases to trimming and J lost 0 bases, with 15 bases between them. The CDR3 has 15 amino acids.

This chain uses TRBV5-6 with TRBJ2-6, with 8 bases identical to TRBD1. Germline V CDR1 and CDR2: SGHDT, YYEEEE. Trimming cost V 0 bases and J 0 bases; bases outside gene matches: 2. The CDR3 contains 17 residues. Here the CDR3 reads CASSLGQGLSGANVLTF. The CDR3 DNA follows: TGTGCCAGCAGCTTGGGACAGGGGCTCTCTGGGGCCAACGTCCTGACTTTC.

CDR3 sequence reads: CASILGQGPYNSPLHF. The CDR3 DNA follows: TGTGCCAGCATTCTGGGACAGGGTCCCTATAATTCACCCCTCCACTTT. The V and J genes are TRBV28 and TRBJ1-6; 9 nucleotides agree with TRBD1. CDR1 is MDHEN, CDR2 SYDVKM, per germline. With 7 bases clipped from V and 2 bases from J, the junction kept 6 bases outside the gene matches. The CDR3 spans 16 residues.

This clone was picked up a small number of times. The CDR3 coding sequence is TGTGCCAGCAGCCTACACTCCGGGACAGGGGAAGAGACCCAGTACTTC. As protein: CASSLHSGTGEETQYF. The chain recombines TRBV11-3 with TRBJ2-5, with 10 bases matching TRBD1. The CDR3 covers 16 residues. CDR1 and CDR2 (germline): SGHNT, YENEEA. The V segment lost 5 bases and the J segment 3 bases; nucleotides outside the gene matches: 9.

The chain recombines TRBV5-1 with TRBJ1-4, with 8 positions matching TRBD1. J lost 4 bases, V lost 0 bases, and 5 bases had no gene match. The germline V gene encodes CDR1 SGHRS and CDR2 YFSETQ. The length of the CDR3 is 16 residues. CDR3 region: CASSLGPGGGNEKLFF. Written as DNA, the CDR3 is TGCGCCAGCAGCTTGGGGCCAGGGGGCGGTAATGAAAAACTGTTTTTT. The full variable domain, in which reference TRBV5-1 and TRBJ1-4 provide the parts outside the CDR3, is KAGVTQTPRYLIKTRGQQVTLSCSPISGHRSVSWYQQTPGQGLQFLFEYFSETQRNKGNFPGRFSGRQFSNSRSEMNVSTLELGDSALYLCASSLGPGGGNEKLFFGSGTQLSVL.

This clone has just one count. The chain recombines TRBV4-1 with TRBJ2-7; TRBD2 is a possible D gene (6 bases). Germline values: CDR1 MGHRA, CDR2 YSYEKL. The CDR3 has 14 amino acids. Trimming cost V 1 base and J 3 bases, with 10 bases left between them. The CDR3 is CASSQARRDYEQYF. CDR3 coding DNA: TGCGCCAGCAGCCAAGCCCGGCGGGACTACGAGCAGTACTTC.

The V gene is TRBV28, the J gene TRBJ1-4; D not resolved. V lost 6 bases, J lost 10 bases, and 9 bases lay in between. CDR1 and CDR2 (germline): MDHEN, SYDVKM. The CDR3 has 11 amino acids. The CDR3 DNA sequence: TGTGCCAGCAGCCCCTCGGGAAAACTGTTTTTT. It translates to CASSPSGKLFF.

V is TRBV18 and J is TRBJ2-5; 8 bases map to TRBD2. Germline CDR1 is KGHSH and CDR2 is LQKENI. V lost 1 base and J lost 2; bases outside the gene matches: 3. The CDR3 is made up of 15 amino acids. The CDR3 DNA reads TGTGCCAGCTCACCACTTCGGGGGGGACAAGAGACCCAGTACTTC. Its protein is CASSPLRGGQETQYF.

This rearrangement joins TRBV4-2 to TRBJ2-1, with D perhaps TRBD1 (6 bases). Per germline, CDR1 LGHNA and CDR2 YNFKEQ. Trimming shortened V by 0 bases and J by 4 bases, and 10 bases separated the two germline ends. This CDR3 has 15 residues. CDR3 coding DNA: TGTGCCAGCAGCCAAGACAGGGGCGGGTACAATGAGCAGTTCTTC. Its translation: CASSQDRGGYNEQFF.

This clone was counted a single time. The chain has TRBV24-1 and TRBJ2-2, with 14 nucleotides matching TRBD2. CDR3 size: 20 residues. Germline lookup yields CDR1 KGHDR and CDR2 SFDVKD. V dropped 0 bases and J dropped 4; count of bases not matched to a gene: 9. The CDR3 loop is CATSDLRGTSGRWVTGELFF. The CDR3 DNA reads as TGTGCCACCAGTGATTTGCGGGGGACTAGCGGGAGATGGGTCACCGGGGAGCTGTTTTTT.

This chain uses TRBV6-5 with TRBJ2-7; TRBD1 matches at 9 bases. There are 14 residues in the CDR3. The V and J ends lost 5 bases and 3 bases, in that order; junction bases with no gene match: 5. The V gene's germline CDR1 is MNHEY and CDR2 SVGAGI. The CDR3 DNA reads as TGTGCCAGCAGTCCTCGACAGGGGGACTACGAGCAGTACTTC. This encodes CASSPRQGDYEQYF.

This sequence joins TRBV5-1 and TRBJ2-5; 9 positions match TRBD2. The germline gives CDR1 SGHRS, CDR2 YFSETQ. The CDR3 spans 14 residues. V was pared by 0 bases and J by 3 bases, with 0 bases of the junction left unmatched. Here the CDR3 reads CASSLVAGEETQYF. The CDR3 nucleotides are TGCGCCAGCAGCTTGGTAGCGGGAGAAGAGACCCAGTACTTC.